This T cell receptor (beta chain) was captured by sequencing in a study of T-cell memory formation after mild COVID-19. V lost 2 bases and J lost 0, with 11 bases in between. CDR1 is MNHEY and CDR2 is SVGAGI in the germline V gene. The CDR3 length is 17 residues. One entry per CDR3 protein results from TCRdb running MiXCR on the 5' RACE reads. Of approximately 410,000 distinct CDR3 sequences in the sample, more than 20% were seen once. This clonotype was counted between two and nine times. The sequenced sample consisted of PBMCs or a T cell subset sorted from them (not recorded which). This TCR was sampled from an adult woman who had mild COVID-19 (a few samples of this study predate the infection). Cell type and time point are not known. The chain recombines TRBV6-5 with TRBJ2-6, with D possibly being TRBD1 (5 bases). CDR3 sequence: CASSYGLTVSGANVLTF. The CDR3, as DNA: TGTGCCAGCAGTTACGGTTTGACAGTCTCTGGGGCCAACGTCCTGACTTTC.